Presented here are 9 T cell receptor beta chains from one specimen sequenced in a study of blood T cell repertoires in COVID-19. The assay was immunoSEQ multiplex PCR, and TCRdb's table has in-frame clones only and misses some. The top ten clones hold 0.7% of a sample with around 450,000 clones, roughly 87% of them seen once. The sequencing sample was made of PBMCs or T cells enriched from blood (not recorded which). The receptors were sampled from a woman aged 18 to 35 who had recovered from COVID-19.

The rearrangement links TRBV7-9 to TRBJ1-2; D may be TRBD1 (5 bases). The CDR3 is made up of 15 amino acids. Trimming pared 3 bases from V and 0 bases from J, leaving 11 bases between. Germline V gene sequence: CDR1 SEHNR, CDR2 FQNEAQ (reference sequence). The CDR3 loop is CASSFPQAANYGYTF. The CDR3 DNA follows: TGTGCCAGCAGCTTTCCACAGGCCGCTAACTATGGCTACACCTTC.

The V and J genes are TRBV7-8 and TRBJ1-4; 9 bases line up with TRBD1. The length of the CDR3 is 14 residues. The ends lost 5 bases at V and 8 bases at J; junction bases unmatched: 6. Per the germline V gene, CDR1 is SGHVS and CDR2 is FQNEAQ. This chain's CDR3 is CASSEGQGTEKLFF. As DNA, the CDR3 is TGTGCCAGCAGCGAAGGACAGGGGACAGAAAAACTGTTTTTT. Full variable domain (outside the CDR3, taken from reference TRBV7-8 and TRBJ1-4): GAGVSQSPRYKVAKRGQDVALRCDPISGHVSLFWYQQALGQGPEFLTYFQNEAQLDKSGLPSDRFFAERPEGSVSTLKIQRTQQEDSAVYLCASSEGQGTEKLFFGSGTQLSVL.

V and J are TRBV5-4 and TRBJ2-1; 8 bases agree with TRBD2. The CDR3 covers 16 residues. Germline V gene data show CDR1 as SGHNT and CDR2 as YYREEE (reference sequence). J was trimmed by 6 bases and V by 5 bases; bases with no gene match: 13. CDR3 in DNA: TGTGCCAGCAGACAAACGGGGCCGGGAGGGGGCAATGAGCAGTTCTTC. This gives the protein CASRQTGPGGGNEQFF.

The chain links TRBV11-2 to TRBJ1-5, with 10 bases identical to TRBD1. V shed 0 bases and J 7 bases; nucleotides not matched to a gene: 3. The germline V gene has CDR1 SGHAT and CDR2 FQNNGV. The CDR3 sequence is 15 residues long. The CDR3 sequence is CASSLDRTGGQPQHF. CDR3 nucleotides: TGTGCCAGCAGCTTAGATCGGACAGGGGGACAGCCCCAGCATTTT.

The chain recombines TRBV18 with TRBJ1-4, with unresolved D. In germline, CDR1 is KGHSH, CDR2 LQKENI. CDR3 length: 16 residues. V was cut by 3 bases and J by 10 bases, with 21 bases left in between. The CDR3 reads CASSPTPIPRGGKLFF. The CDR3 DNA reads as TGTGCCAGCTCACCTACCCCTATTCCCCGGGGAGGAAAACTGTTTTTT. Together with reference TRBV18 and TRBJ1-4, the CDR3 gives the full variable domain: NAGVMQNPRHLVRRRGQEARLRCSPMKGHSHVYWYRQLPEEGLKFMVYLQKENIIDESGMPKERFSAEFPKEGPSILRIQQVVRGDSAAYFCASSPTPIPRGGKLFFGSGTQLSVL.

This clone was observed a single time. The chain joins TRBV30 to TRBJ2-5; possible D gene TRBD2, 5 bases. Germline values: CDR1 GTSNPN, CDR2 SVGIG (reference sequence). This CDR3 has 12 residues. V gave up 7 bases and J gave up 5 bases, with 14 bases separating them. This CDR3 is CASSGGAETQYF. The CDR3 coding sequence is TGTGCCTCCTCAGGAGGCGCGGAGACCCAGTACTTC.

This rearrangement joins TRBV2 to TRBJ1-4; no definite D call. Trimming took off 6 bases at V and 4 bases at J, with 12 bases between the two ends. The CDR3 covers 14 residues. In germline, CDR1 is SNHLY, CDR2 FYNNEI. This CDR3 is CASRGERFNEKLFF. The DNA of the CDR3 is TGTGCCAGCAGGGGAGAACGGTTTAATGAAAAACTGTTTTTT. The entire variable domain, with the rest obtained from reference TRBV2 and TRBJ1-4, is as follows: EPEVTQTPSHQVTQMGQEVILRCVPISNHLYFYWYRQILGQKVEFLVSFYNNEISEKSEIFDDQFSVERPDGSNFTLKIRSTKLEDSAMYFCASRGERFNEKLFFGSGTQLSVL.

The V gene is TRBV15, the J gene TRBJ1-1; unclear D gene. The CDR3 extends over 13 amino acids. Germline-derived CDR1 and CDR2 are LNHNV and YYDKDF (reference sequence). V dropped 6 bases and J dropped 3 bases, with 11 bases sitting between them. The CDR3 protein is CATRTDWDTEAFF. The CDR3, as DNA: TGTGCCACCAGAACGGACTGGGACACTGAAGCTTTCTTT.

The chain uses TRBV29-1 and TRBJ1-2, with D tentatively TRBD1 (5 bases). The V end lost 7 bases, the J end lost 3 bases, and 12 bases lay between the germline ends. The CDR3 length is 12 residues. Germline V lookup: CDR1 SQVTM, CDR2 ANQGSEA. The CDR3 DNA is TGCAGCGCCAAGACGGGGGACTATGGCTACACCTTC. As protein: CSAKTGDYGYTF.